This T cell receptor beta chain was obtained from a study of cytomegalovirus exposure and HLA in healthy donors. Whole-study findings and limits: Most of the CMV-associated TCR beta chains (in a later analysis) appeared to be HLA-restricted.

The CDR3 runs to 14 residues. Germline values: CDR1 SGHDT, CDR2 YYEEEE. Trimming cost V 2 bases and J 2 bases, with 10 bases left between them. Of note for this clone: Its antigen is undetermined.

This PCR relied on a set of 60 Vbeta primers and 13 Jbeta primers. Method: immunoSEQ multiplex PCR; TCRdb's copy keeps in-frame clones and lacks some. The sample yields about 190,000 clones, 65% to 80% seen once. Sequencing was done on a sample of PBMCs. V gene TRBV5-6 combines with J gene TRBJ2-5, with D unresolved. This clonotype was sampled from a woman aged 35 to 49 in good health and CMV-seronegative. CDR3 amino acids: CASSFGFSQETQYF. The CDR3 DNA is TGTGCCAGCAGCTTCGGGTTCTCGCAAGAGACCCAGTACTTC.